The text below deals with one T cell receptor beta chain. Treatment of the sample: oral pan-JAK inhibitor, 5-10 mg twice daily. Researchers gathered lesional scalp punch biopsies and peripheral blood from patients with alopecia areata. RNA extraction and reverse transcription yielded cDNA as sequencing template. Using immunoSEQ multiplex PCR, the repertoire was profiled, and TCRdb retains in-frame clones only, with some absent. The sample has about 220,000 clones, more than 45% seen once. These data belong to a study of CD8+ T cells in alopecia areata. Looked up from germline, CDR1 is SEHNR and CDR2 is FQNEAQ (reference sequence). This CDR3 spans 19 amino acids. The V and J ends lost 1 base and 0 bases respectively, with 16 bases between them.

The TCR sequence derives from a human donor with alopecia areata. The specimen was CD4+ T cells sorted from blood, collected at week 4, from a patient treated with tofacitinib. This chain connects TRBV7-9 to TRBJ1-6; D ambiguous. DNA for the CDR3: TGTGCCAGCAGCTTAGGAGGAGCTTGGTCTAGCTCCTATAATTCACCCCTCCACTTT. Protein sequence: CASSLGGAWSSSYNSPLHF.